This T cell receptor beta chain was sequenced during a study of T cells in pancreatic ductal adenocarcinoma. Germline-derived CDR1 and CDR2 are ENHRY and SYGVKD. The CDR3 length is 13 residues. Deletions cut 3 bases from V and 6 bases from J, with 11 bases between. The method was immunoSEQ multiplex PCR; TCRdb's version includes in-frame clones alone and lacks a portion of them. Of around 94,000 clones listed, roughly 96% are singletons. Selected pancreatic ductal adenocarcinoma patients had undergone surgery without neoadjuvant therapy. On this clone itself: Antigen unknown.

Study-level points and caveats: Tumors hold more CD45RO+ effector T cells, which may bias toward lower diversity. The resected cohort was biased toward the minority with early-stage disease. Compared with tumor, blood showed more total productive templates and around 8-fold more clonotypes. Tumor and blood clonality did not differ significantly, about 0.12 versus 0.079.

The receptor comes from a human donor with pancreatic ductal adenocarcinoma. This chain connects TRBV10-3 to TRBJ1-2; D might be TRBD1 (5 bases). Source material: PBMCs. The CDR3 loop is CAISEGQGHGYTF. The CDR3, as DNA: TGTGCCATCAGTGAAGGTCAGGGCCATGGCTACACCTTC.